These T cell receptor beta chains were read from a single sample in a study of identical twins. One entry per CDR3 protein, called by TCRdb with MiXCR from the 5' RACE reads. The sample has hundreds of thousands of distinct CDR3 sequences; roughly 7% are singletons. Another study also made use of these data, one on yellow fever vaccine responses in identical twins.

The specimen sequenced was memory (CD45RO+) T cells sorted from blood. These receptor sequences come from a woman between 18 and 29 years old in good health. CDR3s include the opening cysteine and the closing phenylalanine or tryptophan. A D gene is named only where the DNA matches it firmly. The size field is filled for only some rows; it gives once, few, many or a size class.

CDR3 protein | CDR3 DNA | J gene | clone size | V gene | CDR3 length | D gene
CASSLSASNYGYTF | TGTGCCAGCAGTTTATCTGCCTCGAACTATGGCTACACCTTC | TRBJ1-2 | NA | TRBV28 | 14 | NA
CASSFRYRNTGELFF | TGTGCCAGCAGTTTCCGGTACCGAAACACCGGGGAGCTGTTTTTT | TRBJ2-2 | many | TRBV28 | 15 | NA
CSARNGEKLFF | TGCAGTGCTAGAAATGGGGAAAAACTGTTTTTT | TRBJ1-4 | many | TRBV20-1 | 11 | NA
CASSSHSGSVNTGELFF | TGTGCCAGCAGCTCCCATAGCGGGAGCGTTAACACCGGGGAGCTGTTTTTT | TRBJ2-2 | NA | TRBV5-4 | 17 | TRBD2
CASSLFGRQGSYEQFF | TGTGCCAGCAGCTTATTCGGCCGACAGGGAAGTTATGAGCAGTTCTTC | TRBJ2-1 | many | TRBV7-6 | 16 | TRBD1
CASSPRGDTVYEQYF | TGTGCCAGCAGTCCCCGAGGGGACACCGTCTACGAGCAGTACTTC | TRBJ2-7 | NA | TRBV2 | 15 | NA
CASSAKSQGARTEAFF | TGTGCCAGCAGTGCAAAATCACAGGGGGCCAGGACTGAAGCTTTCTTT | TRBJ1-1 | many | TRBV6-1 | 16 | TRBD1
CASGTANTGELFF | TGTGCCAGCGGGACAGCGAACACCGGGGAGCTGTTTTTT | TRBJ2-2 | NA | TRBV19 | 13 | TRBD1
CASTLGLGQTQYF | TGTGCCAGCACTTTAGGGCTCGGACAGACCCAGTACTTC | TRBJ2-5 | NA | TRBV12-3/TRBV12-4 | 13 | NA
CATSGGTTYNEQFF | TGTGCCACCAGTGGTGGGACAACCTACAATGAGCAGTTCTTC | TRBJ2-1 | NA | TRBV24-1 | 14 | NA
CASSAGQGFGGYTF | TGTGCCAGCAGTGCCGGACAGGGGTTTGGCGGCTACACCTTC | TRBJ1-2 | NA | TRBV25-1 | 14 | TRBD1
CATSDRVVFADTQYF | TGTGCCACCAGTGATAGGGTTGTCTTCGCAGATACGCAGTATTTT | TRBJ2-3 | NA | TRBV24-1 | 15 | NA
CASSQEPARNTEAFF | TGTGCCAGCAGCCAAGAGCCGGCCCGGAACACTGAAGCTTTCTTT | TRBJ1-1 | NA | TRBV3-1 | 15 | NA
CASSWTWTTAGNTGELFF | TGCGCCAGCAGCTGGACCTGGACAACTGCGGGAAACACCGGGGAGCTGTTTTTT | TRBJ2-2 | few | TRBV5-1 | 18 | NA
CATSDWDSYNEQFF | TGTGCCACCAGTGATTGGGACAGCTACAATGAGCAGTTCTTC | TRBJ2-1 | many | TRBV24-1 | 14 | TRBD1
CASSSGQNYGYTF | TGCGCCAGCAGCTCCGGACAGAACTATGGCTACACCTTC | TRBJ1-2 | many | TRBV5-1 | 13 | NA
CASSILTDRDYGYTF | TGTGCCAGCAGCATACTAACGGACAGGGACTATGGCTACACCTTC | TRBJ1-2 | NA | TRBV5-6 | 15 | TRBD1
CASSGAGGGQQETQYF | TGTGCCAGCAGTGGAGCGGGAGGCGGGCAACAAGAGACCCAGTACTTC | TRBJ2-5 | NA | TRBV2 | 16 | TRBD2
CSAGGGTGNYGYTF | TGCAGTGCCGGAGGGGGGACAGGGAACTATGGCTACACCTTC | TRBJ1-2 | NA | TRBV20-1 | 14 | TRBD1
CASSREGSYEQYF | TGCGCCAGTAGCCGGGAGGGGTCCTACGAGCAGTACTTC | TRBJ2-7 | few | TRBV5-1 | 13 | TRBD2
CASSGQVNYGNTIYF | TGTGCCAGCAGTGGACAGGTGAACTACGGAAACACCATATATTTT | TRBJ1-3 | NA | TRBV2 | 15 | NA
CASSLLDQQPQHF | TGTGCCAGCAGCTTACTCGACCAGCAGCCCCAGCATTTT | TRBJ1-5 | many | TRBV7-9 | 13 | NA
CASSPLGGAKVETQYF | TGCGCCAGCAGCCCCCTGGGAGGGGCCAAAGTAGAGACCCAGTACTTC | TRBJ2-5 | NA | TRBV4-1 | 16 | TRBD2
CASSVETGGAGTQYF | TGTGCCAGCAGCGTAGAGACCGGTGGGGCTGGGACCCAGTACTTC | TRBJ2-5 | many | TRBV9 | 15 | NA
CSARQGVGSPLHF | TGCAGTGCTAGGCAGGGGGTGGGTTCACCCCTCCACTTT | TRBJ1-6 | many | TRBV20-1 | 13 | TRBD1
CASRGGQLNQPQHF | TGTGCCAGCAGGGGGGGACAGCTCAATCAGCCCCAGCATTTT | TRBJ1-5 | NA | TRBV7-8 | 14 | TRBD1
CASSQGGQGNQPQHF | TGTGCCAGCAGCCAAGGGGGACAGGGTAATCAGCCCCAGCATTTT | TRBJ1-5 | many | TRBV3-1 | 15 | TRBD1
CASSRFGGETAYEQYF | TGTGCCAGCTCACGTTTCGGCGGGGAGACAGCCTACGAGCAGTACTTC | TRBJ2-7 | many | TRBV18 | 16 | NA
CATSREGHANEQFF | TGTGCCACCAGCCGGGAGGGCCATGCCAATGAGCAGTTCTTC | TRBJ2-1 | many | TRBV24-1 | 14 | TRBD2
CASSVVARGGESYEQYF | TGTGCCAGCAGCGTAGTAGCGAGGGGAGGGGAGTCCTACGAGCAGTACTTC | TRBJ2-7 | few | TRBV9 | 17 | TRBD2
CASSFGHSNQPQHF | TGTGCCAGCAGCTTTGGGCATAGCAATCAGCCCCAGCATTTT | TRBJ1-5 | few | TRBV5-5 | 14 | NA
CAIARAGGRDEQFF | TGTGCCATCGCGAGGGCAGGGGGCCGAGATGAGCAGTTCTTC | TRBJ2-1 | NA | TRBV10-3 | 14 | TRBD1
CSARDVRGEYF | TGCAGTGCTAGAGATGTTCGGGGAGAGTACTTC | TRBJ2-5 | few | TRBV20-1 | 11 | NA
CACRLSGSSYEQYF | TGTGCCTGCAGACTGAGCGGAAGCTCCTACGAGCAGTACTTC | TRBJ2-7 | NA | TRBV3-1 | 14 | NA
CSVEDWRDRGLGGYTF | TGCAGCGTTGAAGATTGGCGGGACAGGGGGCTTGGTGGCTACACCTTC | TRBJ1-2 | many | TRBV29-1 | 16 | TRBD1